This entry lists 30 T cell receptor beta chains sequenced from one sample in a study of blood T cell repertoires in COVID-19. TCRdb's table, derived via immunoSEQ multiplex PCR, lists solely in-frame clones and lacks some. The table has under 450,000 clones, 91% seen once. Source material: PBMCs or T cells enriched from blood (not recorded which). Source of these receptors: a woman in her thirties or forties who had been exposed to COVID-19.

The J gene is TRBJ2-3, the V gene TRBV13, with D hard to call. CDR1 PRHDT and CDR2 FYEKMQ come from the germline V gene (reference sequence). The CDR3 is made up of 13 amino acids. Between the trimmed V and J ends, which lost 1 base and 6 bases, there was a span of 8 bases. The CDR3 is CASSLAVFDTQYF. For the CDR3, the DNA is TGTGCCAGCAGCTTAGCAGTCTTCGATACGCAGTATTTT.

This chain connects TRBV5-6 to TRBJ2-7; 9 bases are shared with TRBD1. J gave up 5 bases and V 3 bases, and 0 bases lay outside the gene matches. The CDR3 covers 12 residues. Looked up from germline, CDR1 is SGHDT and CDR2 is YYEEEE. CDR3 in amino acids: CASSWTGDEQYF. The CDR3 nucleotides are TGTGCCAGCAGCTGGACAGGGGACGAGCAGTACTTC.

This clone has only one observation. The V gene is TRBV6-2 or TRBV6-3, the J gene TRBJ1-1; no reliable D call. CDR1 and CDR2 from the germline V gene are MNHEY and SVGEGT. The CDR3 loop spans 16 amino acids. The V and J ends lost 5 bases and 1 base respectively, with 17 bases between them. CDR3 in amino acids: CASSTPTRFPNTEAFF. As DNA, the CDR3 is TGTGCCAGCAGTACACCGACGAGGTTTCCGAACACTGAAGCTTTCTTT.

This sequence joins TRBV29-1 and TRBJ2-1; D is ambiguous. V lost 4 bases and J lost 0, with 10 bases in between. Germline-derived CDR1 and CDR2 are SQVTM and ANQGSEA. There are 14 residues in the CDR3. The CDR3 here is CSVGGASSYNEQFF. The CDR3 DNA reads as TGCAGCGTTGGAGGAGCGAGCTCCTACAATGAGCAGTTCTTC.

The J gene is TRBJ1-4, the V gene TRBV6-5; D uncertain. CDR3 size: 11 residues. Per germline, CDR1 MNHEY and CDR2 SVGAGI. Trimming left V 6 bases short and J 7 bases short, with 6 bases between. CDR3 DNA: TGTGCCAGCAGGGACTCTGAAAAACTGTTTTTT. Protein product: CASRDSEKLFF.

This rearrangement joins TRBV3-1 (or the pseudogene TRBV3-2) to TRBJ2-5, with 10 bases aligning to TRBD2. The CDR3 sequence is 16 residues long. J gave up 6 bases and V 5 bases, and 12 bases lay outside the gene matches. The germline V gene encodes CDR1 LGHDT and CDR2 YNNKEL (reference sequence). The chain's CDR3 is CASSSVAGGLKKTQYF. For the CDR3, the DNA is TGTGCCAGCAGCTCCGTAGCGGGGGGTTTGAAAAAGACCCAGTACTTC.

This clone was counted a single time. The identical CDR3 is also encoded by other nucleotide sequences in the sample. The V and J genes are TRBV19 and TRBJ2-5; D perhaps matches TRBD2 (7 bases). The CDR3 is 16 residues long. CDR1 LNHDA and CDR2 SQIVND come from the germline V gene (reference sequence). Deletions cut 3 bases from V and 4 bases from J, with 18 bases between. This CDR3 is CASSMVGVGGRETQYF. CDR3 bases: TGTGCCAGTAGTATGGTAGGGGTGGGGGGGCGAGAGACCCAGTACTTC.

The chain couples TRBV19 to TRBJ2-2; no clear D. The CDR3 runs 14 residues. V was trimmed by 7 bases and J by 5 bases, leaving 14 bases between them. Germline assignment: CDR1 LNHDA and CDR2 SQIVND (reference sequence). CDR3 sequence: CASKSRPQTGELFF. The CDR3 bases are TGTGCCAGTAAAAGCAGGCCTCAGACCGGGGAGCTGTTTTTT.

The chain links TRBV30 to TRBJ1-2, with 7 bases lining up with TRBD1. V shed 3 bases and J 4 bases; nucleotides not matched to a gene: 8. Germline V CDR1 and CDR2: GTSNPN, SVGIG (reference sequence). This CDR3 contains 14 residues. CDR3 nucleotide sequence: TGTGCCTGGAGCGAGTCCCGGGACAGCTATGGCTACACCTTC. As protein: CAWSESRDSYGYTF.

The rearrangement uses TRBV6-5 and TRBJ2-7, with D perhaps TRBD2 (6 bases). Trimming stripped 5 bases from V and 0 bases from J, with 14 bases between. The CDR3 loop spans 15 amino acids. In germline, CDR1 is MNHEY, CDR2 SVGAGI. CDR3 loop: CASSTLGGISYEQYF. For the CDR3, the DNA is TGTGCCAGCAGTACCTTGGGGGGAATCTCCTACGAGCAGTACTTC.

This chain connects TRBV25-1 to TRBJ2-1, with D tentatively TRBD2 (6 bases). The length of the CDR3 is 16 residues. Germline V gene lookup returns CDR1 MGHDK and CDR2 SYGVNS. Trimming cost V 5 bases and J 6 bases, with 20 bases left between them. CDR3 in DNA: TGTGCCAGCAGTACCTCCTTTACGGCGGGGATCAATGAGCAGTTCTTC. Its translation: CASSTSFTAGINEQFF.

The chain links TRBV5-4 to TRBJ1-2; 8 bases are a match to TRBD1. Looked up from germline, CDR1 is SGHNT and CDR2 is YYREEE (reference sequence). With 3 bases clipped from V and 1 base from J, the junction kept 5 bases outside the gene matches. CDR3 length equals 15 residues. The CDR3 protein is CASSWTGIINYGYTF. The CDR3 nucleotides read TGTGCCAGCAGCTGGACAGGGATTATTAACTATGGCTACACCTTC.

The CDR3: CASSSPKAGDTQYF. The CDR3 DNA reads TGTGCCAGCAGCTCGCCCAAAGCGGGAGATACGCAGTATTTT. The J gene is TRBJ2-3, the V gene TRBV7-2, with a weak D call TRBD2 (6 bases). V was clipped by 4 bases and J by 5 bases, with 13 bases between them. The CDR3 length is 14 residues. Germline loops: CDR1 SGHTA, CDR2 FQGNSA.

This chain connects TRBV12-3 or TRBV12-4 to TRBJ1-2; D is undetermined. The length of the CDR3 is 13 residues. V was cut by 6 bases and J by 4 bases, with 12 bases left in between. DNA for the CDR3: TGTGCCAGCAGGTATGCAGGATCCTATGGCTACACCTTC. Amino acids: CASRYAGSYGYTF.

The chain links TRBV18 to TRBJ2-3, with 10 bases identical to TRBD1. CDR3 size: 17 residues. V lost 2 bases to trimming and J lost 0 bases; unmatched junction nucleotides: 5. Germline loops: CDR1 KGHSH, CDR2 LQKENI. The CDR3 spells CASSPWDRGSSTDTQYF. DNA for the CDR3: TGTGCCAGCTCACCATGGGACAGGGGTTCTAGCACAGATACGCAGTATTTT. Using reference TRBV18 and TRBJ2-3 for the parts outside the CDR3, the full variable domain is NAGVMQNPRHLVRRRGQEARLRCSPMKGHSHVYWYRQLPEEGLKFMVYLQKENIIDESGMPKERFSAEFPKEGPSILRIQQVVRGDSAAYFCASSPWDRGSSTDTQYFGPGTRLTVL.

This chain connects TRBV27 to TRBJ1-2; 9 positions agree with TRBD1. The J segment lost 5 bases and the V segment lost 5 bases, leaving 9 bases of the junction unmatched. The CDR3 extends over 15 amino acids. The germline V gene encodes CDR1 MNHEY and CDR2 SMNVEV (reference sequence). The CDR3 protein is CASSTSLGTGYGYTF. The DNA of the CDR3 is TGTGCCAGCAGTACCTCATTGGGGACAGGGTATGGCTACACCTTC.

This clone has only one observation. The chain joins TRBV19 to TRBJ1-5, with TRBD1 as a possible D gene (6 bases). This CDR3 is built from 15 residues. The V end lost 5 bases, the J end lost 2 bases, and 13 bases lay between the germline ends. Germline V gene sequence: CDR1 LNHDA, CDR2 SQIVND (reference sequence). The CDR3 DNA reads as TGTGCCAGTAGTCGGGGGGCCGGGGGCAATCAGCCCCAGCATTTT. It is translated as CASSRGAGGNQPQHF.

This sequence joins TRBV11-3 and TRBJ1-4; 8 bases agree with TRBD1. The V segment lost 6 bases and the J segment 7 bases; nucleotides outside the gene matches: 4. This CDR3 spans 13 amino acids. Germline V lookup: CDR1 SGHNT, CDR2 YENEEA. For the CDR3, the DNA is TGTGCCAGCAGACAGGGGGGTAGTGAAAAACTGTTTTTT. This translates into CASRQGGSEKLFF.

This rearrangement joins TRBV19 to TRBJ1-5; D gene unclear. This CDR3 has 17 amino acids. Trimming removed 3 bases from V and 0 bases from J, with 15 bases in between. CDR1 and CDR2 from the germline V gene are LNHDA and SQIVND (reference sequence). The CDR3: CASSMERNWYSNQPQHF. DNA of the CDR3: TGTGCCAGTAGTATGGAGAGGAACTGGTATAGCAATCAGCCCCAGCATTTT.

The chain links TRBV24-1 to TRBJ1-1; D is undetermined. Trimming pared 7 bases from V and 7 bases from J, leaving 15 bases between. Per the germline V gene, CDR1 is KGHDR and CDR2 is SFDVKD. The CDR3 is 13 amino acids. CDR3 amino acids: CATSEQPYSEAFF. In DNA form, the CDR3 reads TGTGCCACCAGCGAACAACCTTACAGTGAAGCTTTCTTT.

This chain joins TRBV5-1 and TRBJ1-3; 11 nucleotides line up with TRBD1. The germline CDR1 and CDR2 sequences are SGHRS and YFSETQ. With 3 bases clipped from V and 4 bases from J, the junction kept 3 bases outside the gene matches. The CDR3 totals 15 residues. The CDR3 is CASSWDRGKGNTIYF. As DNA, the CDR3 is TGCGCCAGCAGCTGGGACAGGGGGAAAGGAAACACCATATATTTT.

This clone has more than one count but fewer than ten. CDR3 DNA: TGTGCCAGCACCCTAAGTACTCCGGGGTATGAAAAACTGTTTTTT. Translated: CASTLSTPGYEKLFF. This chain links TRBV6-5 with TRBJ1-4; D unresolved. Trimming took 7 bases from V and 6 from J, leaving 18 bases between them. The CDR3 runs 15 residues. Per germline, CDR1 MNHEY and CDR2 SVGAGI.

The V and J genes are TRBV9 and TRBJ1-1; D gene ambiguous. Trimming took off 0 bases at V and 0 bases at J, with 9 bases between the two ends. CDR1 and CDR2 from the germline V gene are SGDLS and YYNGEE. The length of the CDR3 is 15 residues. The CDR3 reads CASSVAQSLNTEAFF. For the CDR3, the DNA is TGTGCCAGCAGCGTAGCCCAGTCTTTGAACACTGAAGCTTTCTTT.

The count of this clone is one. The chain joins TRBV20-1 to TRBJ2-3, with 10 bases lining up with TRBD2. Looked up from germline, CDR1 is DFQATT and CDR2 is SNEGSKA (reference sequence). The CDR3 spans 15 residues. V gave up 3 bases and J gave up 8 bases; unmatched junction bases: 11. The CDR3 reads CSASTVSSGSSTQYF. For the CDR3, the DNA is TGCAGTGCTAGTACGGTGTCTAGCGGGAGTAGTACGCAGTATTTT.

The chain recombines TRBV5-1 with TRBJ2-5, with 9 nucleotides matching TRBD2. This CDR3 has 19 residues. Germline V lookup: CDR1 SGHRS, CDR2 YFSETQ. Trimming at V came to 0 bases and at J to 1 base, leaving 13 bases not matched to a gene. DNA of the CDR3: TGCGCCAGCAGCTTGGCCGGGATTCCTAGCGGGGTACTCCAAGAGACCCAGTACTTC. Protein product: CASSLAGIPSGVLQETQYF.

This clone has just one count. Sequence at one end of the junction differs from germline and may be a read error. The CDR3 DNA reads TGTGCCAGCAGCGTAGCGGGGGGGATCCTTAATGAGCAGTTCTTC. It is translated as CASSVAGGILNEQFF. The chain is built from TRBV7-8 and TRBJ2-1, with 11 bases identical to TRBD2. CDR3 size: 15 residues. The germline CDR1 and CDR2 sequences are SGHVS and FQNEAQ.

The chain combines TRBV15 with TRBJ2-7; D is undetermined. Per germline, CDR1 LNHNV and CDR2 YYDKDF (reference sequence). V was pared by 0 bases and J by 3 bases, with 3 bases between. The CDR3 totals 12 residues. The CDR3: CATSRDVYEQYF. The CDR3 DNA follows: TGTGCCACCAGCAGAGACGTCTACGAGCAGTACTTC.

The CDR3 spells CATSNQGVYGYTF. For the CDR3, the DNA is TGTGCCACCAGTAATCAGGGGGTATATGGCTACACCTTC. The rearrangement uses TRBV19 and TRBJ1-2, with TRBD1 matching 7 bases. This CDR3 spans 13 amino acids. Germline assignment: CDR1 LNHDA and CDR2 SQIVND (reference sequence). V shed 10 bases and J 5 bases; nucleotides not matched to a gene: 10.

V and J are TRBV6-5 and TRBJ2-7; 7 bases map to TRBD1. With V trimmed by 7 bases and J by 1 base, 1 base remained unmatched. This CDR3 spans 12 amino acids. Looked up from germline, CDR1 is MNHEY and CDR2 is SVGAGI. The CDR3 here is CASKDRSYEQYF. The DNA of the CDR3 is TGTGCCAGCAAGGACAGGTCCTACGAGCAGTACTTC.

This clone was detected a few times. The chain has TRBV6-2 or TRBV6-3 and TRBJ1-6; D possibly corresponds to TRBD1 (6 bases). CDR1 is MNHEY and CDR2 is SVGEGT in the germline V gene. The CDR3 consists of 16 residues. V lost 6 bases and J lost 7, with 19 bases in between. This chain's CDR3 is CASRPARTATNSPLHF. The CDR3 DNA reads as TGTGCCAGCAGGCCTGCCCGGACAGCGACGAATTCACCCCTCCACTTT.